This T cell receptor beta chain was sequenced for a study of T cell responses to AZD1222 COVID-19 vaccine. TCRdb's copy holds only in-frame clones and misses some; the assay was immunoSEQ multiplex PCR. Altogether 150,000 to 200,000 clones are present, 88% being singletons, with the ten largest covering roughly 12%. The CDR3 length is 17 residues. V gave up 4 bases and J gave up 2 bases; unmatched junction bases: 11. Germline V gene sequence: CDR1 SNHLY, CDR2 FYNNEI. This chain links TRBV2 with TRBJ2-3, with 8 positions matching TRBD2. The source material was peripheral blood, sampled 28 days after the second AZD1222 dose. The TCR comes from an adult who received the AZD1222 COVID-19 vaccine. CDR3 sequence (DNA): TGTGCCAGCAGTGCTTTTTCAGCGGGGGAGAACACAGATACGCAGTATTTT. Translation gives CASSAFSAGENTDTQYF.